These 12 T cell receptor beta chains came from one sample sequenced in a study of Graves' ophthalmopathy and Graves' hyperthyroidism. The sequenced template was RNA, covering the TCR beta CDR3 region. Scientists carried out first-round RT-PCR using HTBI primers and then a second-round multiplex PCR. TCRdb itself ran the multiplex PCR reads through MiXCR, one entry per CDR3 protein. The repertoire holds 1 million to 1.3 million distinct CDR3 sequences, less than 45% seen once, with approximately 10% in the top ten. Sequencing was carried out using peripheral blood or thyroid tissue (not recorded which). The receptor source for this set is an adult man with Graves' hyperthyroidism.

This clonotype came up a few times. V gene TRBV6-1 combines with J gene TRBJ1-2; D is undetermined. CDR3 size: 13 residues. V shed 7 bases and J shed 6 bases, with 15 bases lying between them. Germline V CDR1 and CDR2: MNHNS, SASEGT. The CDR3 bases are TGTGCCAGCAAATATTCAGGTCGCGATGGCTACACCTTC. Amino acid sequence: CASKYSGRDGYTF.

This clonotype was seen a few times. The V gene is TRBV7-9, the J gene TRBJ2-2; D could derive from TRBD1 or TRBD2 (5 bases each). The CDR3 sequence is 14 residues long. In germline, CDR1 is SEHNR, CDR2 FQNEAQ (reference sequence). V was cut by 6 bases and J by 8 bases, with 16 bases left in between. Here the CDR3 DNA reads TGTGCCAGCAGAGCCGGGACGGCTACGGGGGAGCTGTTTTTT. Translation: CASRAGTATGELFF.

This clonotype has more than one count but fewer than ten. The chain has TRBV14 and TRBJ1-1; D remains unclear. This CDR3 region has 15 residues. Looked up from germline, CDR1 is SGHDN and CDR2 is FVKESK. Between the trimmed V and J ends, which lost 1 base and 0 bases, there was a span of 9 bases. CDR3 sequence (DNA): TGTGCCAGCAGCCAAGCGGGTACATTGAACACTGAAGCTTTCTTT. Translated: CASSQAGTLNTEAFF.

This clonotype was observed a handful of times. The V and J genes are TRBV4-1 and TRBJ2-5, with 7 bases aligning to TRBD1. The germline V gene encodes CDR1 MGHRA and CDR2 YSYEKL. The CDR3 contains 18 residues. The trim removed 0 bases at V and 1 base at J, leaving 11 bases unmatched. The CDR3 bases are TGCGCCAGCAGCCAAGACTATAGGGCCGACAGGGCCCAAGAGACCCAGTACTTC. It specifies CASSQDYRADRAQETQYF.

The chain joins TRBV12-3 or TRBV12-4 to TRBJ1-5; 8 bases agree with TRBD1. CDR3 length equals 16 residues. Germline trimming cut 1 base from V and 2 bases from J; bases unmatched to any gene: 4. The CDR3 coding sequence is TGTGCCAGCAGTTTAGAGGGACAGGCGGGCAATCAGCCCCAGCATTTT. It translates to CASSLEGQAGNQPQHF.

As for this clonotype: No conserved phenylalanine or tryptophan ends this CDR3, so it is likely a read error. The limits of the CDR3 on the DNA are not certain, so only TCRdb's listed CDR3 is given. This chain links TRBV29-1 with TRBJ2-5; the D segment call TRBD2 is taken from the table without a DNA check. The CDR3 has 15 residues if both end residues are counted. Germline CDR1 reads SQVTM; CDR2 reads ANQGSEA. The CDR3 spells CSVEVAGDYGYTFGS.

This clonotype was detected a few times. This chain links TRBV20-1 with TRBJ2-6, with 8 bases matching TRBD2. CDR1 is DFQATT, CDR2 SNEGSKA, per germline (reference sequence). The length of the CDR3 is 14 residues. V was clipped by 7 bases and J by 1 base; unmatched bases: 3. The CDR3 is CSVPGGSGANVLTF. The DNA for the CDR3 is TGCAGTGTTCCGGGGGGGTCTGGGGCCAACGTCCTGACTTTC.

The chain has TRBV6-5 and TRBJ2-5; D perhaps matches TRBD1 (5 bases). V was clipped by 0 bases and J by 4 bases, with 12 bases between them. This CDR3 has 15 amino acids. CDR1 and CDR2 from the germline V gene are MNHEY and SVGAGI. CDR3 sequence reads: CASSYSGWGRETQYF. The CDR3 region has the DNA TGTGCCAGCAGTTACTCGGGCTGGGGCCGAGAGACCCAGTACTTC.

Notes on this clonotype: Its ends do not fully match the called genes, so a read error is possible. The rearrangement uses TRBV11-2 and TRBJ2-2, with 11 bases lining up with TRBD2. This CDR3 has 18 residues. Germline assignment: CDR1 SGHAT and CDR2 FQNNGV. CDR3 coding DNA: TGTGCCGGCAGCCAGCGGCGGGGACTAGCGGCCGCGACCGGGGAGCTGTTTTTT. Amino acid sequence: CAGSQRRGLAAATGELFF. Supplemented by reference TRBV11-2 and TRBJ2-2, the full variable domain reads EAGVAQSPRYKIIEKRQSVAFWCNPISGHATLYWYQQILGQGPKLLIQFQNNGVVDDSQLPKDRFSAERLKGVDSTLKIQPAKLEDSAVYLCAGSQRRGLAAATGELFFGEGSRLTVL.

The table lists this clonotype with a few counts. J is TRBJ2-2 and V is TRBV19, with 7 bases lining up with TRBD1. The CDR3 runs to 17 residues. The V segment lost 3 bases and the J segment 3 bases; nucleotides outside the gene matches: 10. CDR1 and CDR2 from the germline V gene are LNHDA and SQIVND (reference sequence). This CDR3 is CASSIFIGTAHTGELFF. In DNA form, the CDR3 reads TGTGCCAGTAGTATCTTTATTGGGACAGCTCACACCGGGGAGCTGTTTTTT.

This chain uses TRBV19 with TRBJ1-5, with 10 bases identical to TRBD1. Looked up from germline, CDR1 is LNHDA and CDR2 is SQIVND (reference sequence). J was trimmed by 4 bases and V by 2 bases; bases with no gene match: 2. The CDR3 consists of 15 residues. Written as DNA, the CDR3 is TGTGCCAGTAGTATACGACAGGGGGCAAATCAGCCCCAGCATTTT. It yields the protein CASSIRQGANQPQHF.

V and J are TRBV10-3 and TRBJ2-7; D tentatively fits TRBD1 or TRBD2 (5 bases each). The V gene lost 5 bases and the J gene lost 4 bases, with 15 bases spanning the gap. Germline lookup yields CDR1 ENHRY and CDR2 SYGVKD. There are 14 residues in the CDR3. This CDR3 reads CAISPGRIAYEQYF. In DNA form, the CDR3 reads TGTGCCATCAGTCCGGGACGGATCGCTTACGAGCAGTACTTC.